Listed here are 18 T cell receptor beta chains from one sample, sequenced in a study of T cell repertoires in cytomegalovirus infection. TCRdb redid the calling of the reads with MiXCR, one entry per CDR3 protein. The sample consists of 250,000 to 300,000 distinct CDR3 sequences, roughly 13% of them appearing once. Sequenced sample: PBMCs. Source of these receptors: a human donor in good health (CMV status not recorded). Some clones in this sample may be carry-over from other donors' samples.

In this sample, this clonotype turned up a few times. V gene TRBV2 combines with J gene TRBJ1-2; no clear D gene. Trimming removed 1 base from V and 4 bases from J, with 16 bases in between. The CDR3 has 16 residues. The germline V gene encodes CDR1 SNHLY and CDR2 FYNNEI. CDR3 in amino acids: CASSEVRLPTFYGYTF. For the CDR3, the DNA is TGTGCCAGCAGTGAAGTACGACTTCCTACCTTCTATGGCTACACCTTC.

This chain's CDR3 is CASSPTSTSGLQGQYF. The CDR3 DNA reads as TGTGCCAGCAGTCCGACATCGACTAGCGGGTTGCAAGGGCAGTACTTC. The J gene is TRBJ2-7, the V gene TRBV27; 10 bases are a match to TRBD2. Trimming cost V 5 bases and J 9 bases; bases outside gene matches: 16. Germline loops: CDR1 MNHEY, CDR2 SMNVEV (reference sequence). The CDR3 totals 16 residues.

This clonotype was observed many times. This chain joins TRBV5-1 and TRBJ1-1; D perhaps matches TRBD1 (5 bases). V was pared by 4 bases and J by 1 base, with 14 bases between. The CDR3 is 15 amino acids. Germline values: CDR1 SGHRS, CDR2 YFSETQ. Here the CDR3 reads CASSASPGPNTEAFF. The CDR3 nucleotides read TGCGCCAGCAGCGCATCACCGGGGCCGAACACTGAAGCTTTCTTT.

CDR3 sequence: CASSSLTGNEKLFF. The CDR3 DNA reads TGTGCCAGCAGTTCGCTCACAGGGAATGAAAAACTGTTTTTT. This chain links TRBV28 with TRBJ1-4, with D maybe TRBD1 (6 bases). Germline V gives CDR1 MDHEN, CDR2 SYDVKM. Trimming pared 4 bases from V and 5 bases from J, leaving 11 bases between. The CDR3 is 14 amino acids.

This clonotype was seen ten or more times. This chain connects TRBV6-2 or TRBV6-3 to TRBJ1-6; D gene ambiguous. Germline CDR1 reads MNHEY; CDR2 reads SVGEGT. This CDR3 comprises 12 residues. Trimming took 6 bases from V and 14 from J, leaving 14 bases between them. For the CDR3, the DNA is TGTGCCAGCAGGGTCCCCCGCGGCACCCTCCACTTT. Translating it yields CASRVPRGTLHF.

The rearrangement uses TRBV9 and TRBJ2-5, with 10 bases that match TRBD2. The CDR3 is made up of 16 amino acids. Germline trimming cut 4 bases from V and 5 bases from J; bases unmatched to any gene: 11. Germline V lookup: CDR1 SGDLS, CDR2 YYNGEE. CDR3 in amino acids: CASSQYRVSGRETQYF. The DNA for the CDR3 is TGTGCCAGCAGCCAATACAGGGTTAGCGGGAGGGAGACCCAGTACTTC. The whole variable domain, remainder taken from reference TRBV9 and TRBJ2-5, is DSGVTQTPKHLITATGQRVTLRCSPRSGDLSVYWYQQSLDQGLQFLIQYYNGEERAKGNILERFSAQQFPDLHSELNLSSLELGDSALYFCASSQYRVSGRETQYFGPGTRLLVL.

V and J are TRBV29-1 and TRBJ1-3, with 8 bases identical to TRBD1. CDR3 size: 13 residues. The V gene's germline CDR1 is SQVTM and CDR2 ANQGSEA. Unmatched junction bases numbered 4, after V lost 7 bases and J lost 2 bases. The CDR3 DNA reads TGCAGCGGGGGACAGGCCGCTGGAAACACCATATATTTT. Its translation is CSGGQAAGNTIYF.

This clonotype occurred a few times. The rearrangement joins TRBV12-3 or TRBV12-4 to TRBJ1-1; D is perhaps TRBD1 (6 bases). With 0 bases removed from V and 6 bases from J, the gap between germline ends came to 14 bases. CDR3 size: 15 residues. The CDR3 loop reads CASSLARTALPEAFF. In DNA form, the CDR3 reads TGTGCCAGCAGTTTAGCGCGGACAGCGTTGCCTGAAGCTTTCTTT.

The sample holds many counts of this clonotype. V gene TRBV6-1 combines with J gene TRBJ2-3; D is unresolved. Germline V lookup: CDR1 MNHNS, CDR2 SASEGT. V was clipped by 2 bases and J by 2 bases, with 11 bases between them. The CDR3 runs 15 residues. In DNA form, the CDR3 reads TGTGCCAGCAGTGAAAACGATCTTTCCACAGATACGCAGTATTTT. Translated, it gives CASSENDLSTDTQYF.

The chain uses TRBV27 and TRBJ2-2; 9 positions agree with TRBD1. There are 15 residues in the CDR3. The junction had 9 bases not matched to a gene; V was cut back by 6 bases and J by 7 bases. The V gene's germline CDR1 is MNHEY and CDR2 SMNVEV (reference sequence). CDR3 sequence reads: CASSIQGAAVGELFF. The DNA for the CDR3 is TGTGCCAGCAGCATACAGGGGGCAGCTGTCGGGGAGCTGTTTTTT.

This clonotype came up a few times. The chain carries TRBV5-6 and TRBJ2-2, with a possible D match to TRBD1 (5 bases). The CDR3 sequence is 16 residues long. CDR1 is SGHDT and CDR2 is YYEEEE in the germline V gene. V was trimmed by 4 bases and J by 0 bases, leaving 13 bases between them. In DNA form, the CDR3 reads TGTGCCAGCAGCCTAATGGGGCATTCGAACACCGGGGAGCTGTTTTTT. It codes for CASSLMGHSNTGELFF.

This clonotype was seen repeatedly, ten times or more. The genes are TRBV7-8 and TRBJ1-1; D call uncertain. Deletions cut 5 bases from V and 3 bases from J, with 19 bases between. CDR1 and CDR2 (germline): SGHVS, FQNEAQ. CDR3 length: 16 amino acids. CDR3 bases: TGTGCCAGCAGCCCTAATTTTTGGGAATACGACACTGAAGCTTTCTTT. Translated, it gives CASSPNFWEYDTEAFF. The entire variable domain, with the rest obtained from reference TRBV7-8 and TRBJ1-1, is as follows: GAGVSQSPRYKVAKRGQDVALRCDPISGHVSLFWYQQALGQGPEFLTYFQNEAQLDKSGLPSDRFFAERPEGSVSTLKIQRTQQEDSAVYLCASSPNFWEYDTEAFFGQGTRLTVV.

This clonotype has at least ten counts. The chain links TRBV7-2 to TRBJ2-1, with 16 bases lining up with TRBD2. This CDR3 contains 18 residues. CDR1 SGHTA and CDR2 FQGNSA come from the germline V gene. The V gene end was trimmed by 8 bases and the J gene end by 3 bases; junction bases not matched to a gene: 10. The DNA for the CDR3 is TGTGCCAGCGTCCCGGGACTAGCGGGGGGGGTCAGCTACAATGAGCAGTTCTTC. Residues: CASVPGLAGGVSYNEQFF.

This clonotype was picked up many times. This chain uses TRBV7-3 with TRBJ2-2, with 8 bases identical to TRBD1. V lost 1 base and J lost 2; bases outside the gene matches: 12. The CDR3 loop spans 19 amino acids. CDR1 SGHTA and CDR2 FQGTGA come from the germline V gene. The CDR3 loop is CASSLMAFRTGSNTGELFF. CDR3 in DNA: TGTGCCAGCAGCTTAATGGCCTTCCGGACAGGGAGCAACACCGGGGAGCTGTTTTTT.

Ten or more counts support this clonotype. The chain carries TRBV7-6 and TRBJ2-5; D is tentatively TRBD1 or TRBD2 (5 bases each). V lost 4 bases and J lost 4, with 10 bases in between. Germline assignment: CDR1 SGHVS and CDR2 FNYEAQ. The length of the CDR3 is 13 residues. CDR3 coding DNA: TGTGCCAGCAGCTCCCTGGGACGAGAGACCCAGTACTTC. This sequence encodes CASSSLGRETQYF.

The V gene is TRBV27, the J gene TRBJ2-5; D remains ambiguous. The germline V and J ends were trimmed by 3 bases and 5 bases, with 10 bases remaining between them. Germline loops: CDR1 MNHEY, CDR2 SMNVEV (reference sequence). The CDR3 contains 13 residues. CDR3 nucleotides: TGTGCCAGCAGTTTCAGCCCCCGGGAGACCCAGTACTTC. Amino acids: CASSFSPRETQYF.

For the CDR3, the DNA is TGCAGTGAGAGAGGCCGTACAGATACGCAGTATTTT. Its protein is CSERGRTDTQYF. This rearrangement joins TRBV20-1 to TRBJ2-3, with unresolved D. Germline loops: CDR1 DFQATT, CDR2 SNEGSKA (reference sequence). The CDR3 runs 12 residues. The V end lost 7 bases, the J end lost 3 bases, and 11 bases lay between the germline ends.

J is TRBJ1-1 and V is TRBV20-1; D is uncertain. V shed 3 bases and J shed 5 bases, with 10 bases lying between them. Germline V gene sequence: CDR1 DFQATT, CDR2 SNEGSKA (reference sequence). The CDR3 length is 12 residues. The CDR3 reads CSARGGETEAFF. CDR3 sequence (DNA): TGCAGTGCTAGGGGCGGGGAGACTGAAGCTTTCTTT.